Each of the 15 T cell receptor beta chains below was sequenced from the same sample in a study of technical replicates of blood from several donors. Produced via immunoSEQ multiplex PCR; TCRdb's table is partial and in-frame only. The repertoire holds roughly 68,000 clones, with 70% to 90% as singletons. The sequencing sample was made of PBMCs. These receptors came from a human donor in good health. Some clones in this sample may be carry-over from other donors' samples.

In this sample, this clone turned up once. The chain combines TRBV10-3 with TRBJ2-1; tentatively, D is TRBD2 (5 bases). The CDR3 has 16 residues. The V gene lost 3 bases and the J gene lost 6 bases, with 18 bases spanning the gap. The germline gives CDR1 ENHRY, CDR2 SYGVKD. CDR3 DNA: TGTGCCATCAGTGATTCTTGGAAGGGAGTAGGCAATGAGCAGTTCTTC. It yields the protein CAISDSWKGVGNEQFF.

The chain is built from TRBV5-1 and TRBJ1-4, with 10 positions matching TRBD1. Germline lookup yields CDR1 SGHRS and CDR2 YFSETQ. The CDR3 covers 16 residues. Trimming removed 4 bases from V and 0 bases from J; junction bases left unmatched: 3. The CDR3 region is CASSIGQGATNEKLFF. In DNA form, the CDR3 reads TGCGCCAGCAGCATTGGACAGGGGGCAACTAATGAAAAACTGTTTTTT.

The rearrangement joins TRBV13 to TRBJ1-2, with 7 bases aligning to TRBD1. Trimming took 4 bases from V and 5 from J; bases not matched to a gene: 10. Per the germline V gene, CDR1 is PRHDT and CDR2 is FYEKMQ (reference sequence). The CDR3 runs 15 residues. The DNA of the CDR3 is TGTGCCAGCAGCTACCAGGGGGGTATACAGTATGGCTACACCTTC. The encoded protein is CASSYQGGIQYGYTF.

The chain employs TRBV18 and TRBJ1-4; possible D gene TRBD1, 5 bases. V lost 2 bases to trimming and J lost 4 bases, with 20 bases between them. CDR1 and CDR2 (germline): KGHSH, LQKENI. The CDR3 length is 18 residues. Here the CDR3 reads CASSPEWIGALGNEKLFF. The CDR3, as DNA: TGTGCCAGCTCACCAGAATGGATTGGGGCCCTTGGTAATGAAAAACTGTTTTTT.

This chain connects TRBV5-1 to TRBJ1-2, with 8 bases aligning to TRBD1. CDR1 is SGHRS, CDR2 YFSETQ, per germline. J was trimmed by 6 bases and V by 4 bases; bases with no gene match: 11. The CDR3 runs 15 residues. In nucleotides, the CDR3 is TGCGCCAGCAGCGAAGAACCCAAGACAGGGGATGGCTACACCTTC. Protein: CASSEEPKTGDGYTF.

This chain links TRBV7-2 with TRBJ1-1; 7 nucleotides agree with TRBD1. Germline CDR1 SGHTA, CDR2 FQGNSA. V lost 5 bases, J lost 1 base, and 7 bases stayed unmatched. The CDR3 is 15 amino acids. DNA of the CDR3: TGTGCCAGCAGCCAGGGGGTCAGTGCGAACACTGAAGCTTTCTTT. Encoded protein: CASSQGVSANTEAFF.

J is TRBJ2-7 and V is TRBV6-5; the D gene is possibly TRBD2 (6 bases). Trimming left V 5 bases short and J 4 bases short, with 6 bases between. There are 11 residues in the CDR3. Germline CDR1 MNHEY, CDR2 SVGAGI. The CDR3 protein is CASSGGYEQYF. The DNA for the CDR3 is TGTGCCAGCAGTGGGGGGTACGAGCAGTACTTC.

J is TRBJ1-1 and V is TRBV27; D not resolved. V was clipped by 4 bases and J by 0 bases, with 18 bases between them. The length of the CDR3 is 17 residues. Germline lookup yields CDR1 MNHEY and CDR2 SMNVEV (reference sequence). The CDR3 here is CASSSMGRIVVNTEAFF. CDR3 DNA: TGTGCCAGCAGTTCTATGGGCAGGATCGTAGTGAACACTGAAGCTTTCTTT.

The gene calls are TRBV27 and TRBJ1-6, with 8 bases aligning to TRBD1. Trimming took 5 bases from V and 11 from J; bases not matched to a gene: 2. CDR1 and CDR2 (germline): MNHEY, SMNVEV (reference sequence). The CDR3 sequence is 12 residues long. CDR3 nucleotide sequence: TGTGCCAGCAGTCGACAGGGGACACCCCTCCACTTT. Translated: CASSRQGTPLHF.

The chain employs TRBV18 and TRBJ1-2; 12 positions agree with TRBD1. The CDR3 is 16 amino acids. The V gene's germline CDR1 is KGHSH and CDR2 LQKENI. The V segment lost 3 bases and the J segment 4 bases; nucleotides outside the gene matches: 6. The CDR3, as DNA: TGTGCCAGCTCACCTTTGGGACAGGGGGCGGCCTATGGCTACACCTTC. This gives the protein CASSPLGQGAAYGYTF.

This clone has more than one count but fewer than ten. This chain uses TRBV4-1 with TRBJ1-6; 9 bases are a match to TRBD1. The V gene end was trimmed by 4 bases and the J gene end by 8 bases; junction bases not matched to a gene: 3. This CDR3 is 14 amino acids long. The germline CDR1 and CDR2 sequences are MGHRA and YSYEKL. For the CDR3, the DNA is TGCGCCAGCAGCCCTAGGGACAGGGATTCACCCCTCCACTTT. It translates to CASSPRDRDSPLHF.

V gene TRBV7-9 combines with J gene TRBJ2-7, with 12 bases lining up with TRBD2. Germline loops: CDR1 SEHNR, CDR2 FQNEAQ (reference sequence). Trimming removed 5 bases from V and 3 bases from J; junction bases left unmatched: 5. The CDR3 has 15 residues. The CDR3 DNA sequence: TGTGCCAGCAGCCAAGCTAGCGGGGGGGGCTACGAGCAGTACTTC. It codes for CASSQASGGGYEQYF.

The chain uses TRBV2 and TRBJ2-7; D call uncertain. CDR1 and CDR2 from the germline V gene are SNHLY and FYNNEI. V lost 7 bases and J lost 2, with 6 bases in between. This CDR3 comprises 11 residues. The CDR3, as DNA: TGTGCCAGCACCGCAGCCTACGAGCAGTACTTC. This sequence encodes CASTAAYEQYF. Variable domain in full (rest from reference TRBV2 and TRBJ2-7): EPEVTQTPSHQVTQMGQEVILRCVPISNHLYFYWYRQILGQKVEFLVSFYNNEISEKSEIFDDQFSVERPDGSNFTLKIRSTKLEDSAMYFCASTAAYEQYFGPGTRLTVT.

This clone was seen a single time. The chain couples TRBV4-3 to TRBJ2-5; 10 bases map to TRBD2. The CDR3 has 19 amino acids. Per germline, CDR1 LGHNA and CDR2 YSLEER. Germline trimming cut 1 base from V and 3 bases from J; bases unmatched to any gene: 14. CDR3 residues: CASSQVPFTASGSKETQYF. CDR3 DNA: TGCGCCAGCAGCCAAGTTCCTTTTACCGCTAGCGGGAGTAAAGAGACCCAGTACTTC.

The V gene is TRBV4-2, the J gene TRBJ2-5; 7 bases map to TRBD1. The germline V gene has CDR1 LGHNA and CDR2 YNFKEQ. Losses at the gene ends were 1 base for V and 2 bases for J; bases not matched to a gene: 4. This CDR3 is 15 amino acids long. This CDR3 reads CASSQGRTGQETQYF. The CDR3 nucleotides read TGTGCCAGCAGCCAAGGGAGGACAGGACAAGAGACCCAGTACTTC.